The source of this T cell receptor beta chain is a study of patients and donors after allogeneic stem cell transplantation (dated by TCRdb to between 2020 and 2021). The library relied on RT-PCR. The instrument was a NextSeq 550. TCRdb ran its own pipeline on the public reads, namely fastp trimming at Q25 and MiXCR clone calling, and kept in-frame beta chains. Rows merge per CDR3 protein into single entries with the most common DNA and genes. This sample has over 400,000 distinct CDR3 sequences in its table, and 16% of those were observed once. The top ten constitute less than 8.5% of the sample. As regards this clonotype: The clone's antigen remains unknown. Within one base of it there is no much larger clone, and no base qualities were kept.

The TCR comes from a human donor who was either an allogeneic HSCT recipient or a stem cell or donor lymphocyte infusion donor (not recorded which). It is not recorded whose cells these are; they may come from a transplant donor. The sample was blood, either unsorted or a sorted T cell fraction (not recorded which).

The DNA is as follows: TGCAGCGTCCGAGGGACGGCGCAACCCACTTCGAACACCGGGGAGCTGTTTTTT. It is translated as CSVRGTAQPTSNTGELFF. Here the chain combines TRBV29-1 and TRBJ2-2; the D segment might be TRBD1 or TRBD2, since each matches 5 bases. The germline V gene gives CDR1 as SQVTM and CDR2 as ANQGSEA. Including cysteine and phenylalanine, the CDR3 has 18 amino acids. Of all the DNA, just the CDR3 is kept, 54 bases in frame from base 1. The V end loses 6 bases and the J end loses 0 bases, and a stretch of 23 bases separates them.